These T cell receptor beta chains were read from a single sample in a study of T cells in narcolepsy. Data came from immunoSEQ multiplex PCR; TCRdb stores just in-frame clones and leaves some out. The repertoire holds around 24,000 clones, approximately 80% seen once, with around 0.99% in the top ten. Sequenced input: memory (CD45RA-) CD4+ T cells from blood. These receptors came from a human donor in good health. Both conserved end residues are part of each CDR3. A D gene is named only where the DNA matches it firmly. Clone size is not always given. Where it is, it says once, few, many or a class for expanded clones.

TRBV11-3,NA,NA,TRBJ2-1,TGTGCCAGCAGCTTAGAAGTGGGAAATGAGCAGTTCTTC,CASSLEVGNEQFF
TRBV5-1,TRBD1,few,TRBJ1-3,TGCGCCAGCAGCAAACGACAGGGACTCTCTGGAAACACCATATATTTT,CASSKRQGLSGNTIYF
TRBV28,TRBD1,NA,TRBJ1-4,TGTGCCAGCAGTTTATCCGCAGGGGGCAGTGAAAAACTGTTTTTT,CASSLSAGGSEKLFF
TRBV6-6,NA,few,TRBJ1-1,TGTGCCAGCAGTTATTTCGGGAGAATGAACACTGAAGCTTTCTTT,CASSYFGRMNTEAFF
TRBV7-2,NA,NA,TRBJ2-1,TGTGCCAGCAGCTTAACACGGGGCCCTTACAATGAGCAGTTCTTC,CASSLTRGPYNEQFF
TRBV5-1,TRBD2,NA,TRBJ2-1,TGCGCCAGCAGCTTGGGGGGGACTAGCGGTGAGCAGTTCTTC,CASSLGGTSGEQFF
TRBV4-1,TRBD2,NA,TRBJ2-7,TGCGCCAGCAGCCAAGAGGTGGAGAGCGGGAGGCCCTACGAGCAGTACTTC,CASSQEVESGRPYEQYF
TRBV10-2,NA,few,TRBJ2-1,TGCGCCAGCAGTGCCGGACCGGAGCAGTTCTTC,CASSAGPEQFF
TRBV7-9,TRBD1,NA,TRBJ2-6,TGTGCCAGCAGCCGGATGACAGGGAGATTGACTGGGGCCAACGTCCTGACTTTC,CASSRMTGRLTGANVLTF
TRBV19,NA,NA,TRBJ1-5,TGTGCCAGTAGTTTCCAGGGTGTGGGTCTCAATCAGCCCCAGCATTTT,CASSFQGVGLNQPQHF
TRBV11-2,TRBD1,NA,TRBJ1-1,TGTGCCAGCAGCTTAAGAATCGCGACAGGGGTGAACACTGAAGCTTTCTTT,CASSLRIATGVNTEAFF
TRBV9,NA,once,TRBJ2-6,TGTGCCAGCAGCCCAATAAACAGGGCCCGCTCTGGGGCCAACGTCCTGACTTTC,CASSPINRARSGANVLTF
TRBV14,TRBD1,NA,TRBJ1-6,TGTGCCAGCAGCCAAGATCTACAGGGGGAACCCCTCCACTTT,CASSQDLQGEPLHF
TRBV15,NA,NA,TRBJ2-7,TGTGCCACCAGCAAGGGTCTGGTTAACGAGCAGTACTTC,CATSKGLVNEQYF
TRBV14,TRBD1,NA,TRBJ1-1,TGTGCCAGCAGCCAAGGGACAGGCACTGAAGCTTTCTTT,CASSQGTGTEAFF
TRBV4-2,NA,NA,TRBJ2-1,TGTGCCAGCAGCCAAGATTCGCGGGGCTCCTACAATGAGCAGTTCTTC,CASSQDSRGSYNEQFF
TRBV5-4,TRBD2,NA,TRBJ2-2,TGTGCCAGCAGCTTGGGAACGGGGGGTATCACCGGGGAGCTGTTTTTT,CASSLGTGGITGELFF
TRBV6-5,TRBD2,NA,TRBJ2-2,TGTGCCAGCAGGGTCGGGGGGGCCGACACCGGGGAGCTGCTTTTT,CASRVGGADTGELLF
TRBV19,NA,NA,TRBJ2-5,TGTGCCAGTAGTACGACAGCGATCGGGGAGACCCAGTACTTC,CASSTTAIGETQYF
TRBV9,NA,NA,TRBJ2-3,TGTGCCAGCAGCGTATACGGCGGGGGCACAGATACGCAGTATTTT,CASSVYGGGTDTQYF
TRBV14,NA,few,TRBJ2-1,TGTGCCAGCAGCCTATCTCGGCGCGAGCAGTTCTTC,CASSLSRREQFF
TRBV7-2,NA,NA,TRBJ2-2,TGTGCCAGCAGCTTAGTTAGGGCCGGGGAGCTGTTTTTT,CASSLVRAGELFF
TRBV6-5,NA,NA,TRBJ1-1,TGTGCCAGCAGCCGCACAGGGACTGAAGCTTTCTTT,CASSRTGTEAFF
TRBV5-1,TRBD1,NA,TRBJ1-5,TGCGCCAGCAGCTTGGGGACAGGAATTGATCAGCCCCAGCATTTT,CASSLGTGIDQPQHF
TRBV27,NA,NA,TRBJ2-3,TGTGCCAGCAGCCGCACGGGGGTTTCGGGCAGGGATACGCAGTATTTT,CASSRTGVSGRDTQYF
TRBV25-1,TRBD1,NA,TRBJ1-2,TGTGCCAGCTCCGGGACAGCCTATGGCTACACCTTC,CASSGTAYGYTF
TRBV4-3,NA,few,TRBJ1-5,TGCGCCAGCAGCCTAAGAGCAGGAGGTCAACAGCCCCAGCATTTT,CASSLRAGGQQPQHF
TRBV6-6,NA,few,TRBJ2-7,TGTGCCAGCAGCCCCTGGGGTGAGCAGTACTTC,CASSPWGEQYF
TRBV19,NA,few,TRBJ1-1,TGTGCCAGTAGTACCCAAACAGGCGGCGAAGCTTTCTTT,CASSTQTGGEAFF
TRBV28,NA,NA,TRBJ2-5,TGTGCCAGCAGCGTTATTCGAGGGTTAGAGGAGACCCAGTACTTC,CASSVIRGLEETQYF
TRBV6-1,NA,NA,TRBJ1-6,TGTGCCAGCAGTGTTCAGGGAGATTCACCCCTCCACTTT,CASSVQGDSPLHF
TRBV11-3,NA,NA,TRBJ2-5,TGTGCCAGCAGCTCCCGGAAGGGCGGGACCGGGATACAAGAGACCCAGTACTTC,CASSSRKGGTGIQETQYF
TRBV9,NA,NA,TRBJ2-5,TGTGCCAGCAGCGTAGACGGGGGGCTGAGAGAGACCCAGTACTTC,CASSVDGGLRETQYF
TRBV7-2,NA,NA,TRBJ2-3,TGTGCCAGCAGCTTAGCTCTAGCGTCCTCAGATACGCAGTATTTT,CASSLALASSDTQYF
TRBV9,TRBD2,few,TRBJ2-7,TGTGCCAGCAGCCCCCGGGATAGCGGGAGTGTGTACGAGCAGTACTTC,CASSPRDSGSVYEQYF
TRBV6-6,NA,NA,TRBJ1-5,TGTGCCAGCAGTCTGGATAATCAGCCCCAGCATTTT,CASSLDNQPQHF
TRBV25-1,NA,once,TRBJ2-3,TGTGCCAGCAGTGAATCCACAGATACGCAGTATTTT,CASSESTDTQYF
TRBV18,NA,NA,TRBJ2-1,TGTGCCAGCTCACCACCCGGGGTAAACTACAATGAGCAGTTCTTC,CASSPPGVNYNEQFF
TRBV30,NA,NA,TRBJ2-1,TGTGCCTGGAGTCCAAGAACAGGGATAGGCTACAATGAGCAGTTCTTC,CAWSPRTGIGYNEQFF
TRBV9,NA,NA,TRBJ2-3,TGTGCCAGCAGCTCCAAGATAAGAGATACGCAGTATTTT,CASSSKIRDTQYF
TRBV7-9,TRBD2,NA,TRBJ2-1,TGTGCCAGCAGCTTAGCTAGCGGGGGGGCCTTATTCCGCAATGAGCAGTTCTTC,CASSLASGGALFRNEQFF
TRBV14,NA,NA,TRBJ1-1,TGTGCCAGCAGCCATGACAGTCGCACTGAAGCTTTCTTT,CASSHDSRTEAFF
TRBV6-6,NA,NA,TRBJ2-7,TGTGCCAGCAGAATCGGACGGCTCTACGAGCAGTACTTC,CASRIGRLYEQYF
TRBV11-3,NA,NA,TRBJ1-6,TGTGCCAGCAGCTTGGGTCTCCCCGGTTCACCCCTCCACTTT,CASSLGLPGSPLHF
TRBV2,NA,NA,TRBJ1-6,TGTGCCGGCGCCTGGGACATCAATAATTCACCCCTCCACTTT,CAGAWDINNSPLHF
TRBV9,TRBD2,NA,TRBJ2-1,TGTGCCAGCAGCGCTGGGACTAGCGGGAGCTACAATGAGCAGTTCTTC,CASSAGTSGSYNEQFF
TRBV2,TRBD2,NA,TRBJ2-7,TGTGCCAGCAGTGAAGTAGCGGGGGTTTTCGGCGAGCAGTACTTC,CASSEVAGVFGEQYF
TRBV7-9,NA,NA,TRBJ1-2,TGTGCCAGCAGTCTGGACCGGGGCTACACCTTC,CASSLDRGYTF
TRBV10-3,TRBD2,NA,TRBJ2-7,TGTGCCATCAGTGAGGGACTAGCGGGCGGAAACGAGCAGTACTTC,CAISEGLAGGNEQYF
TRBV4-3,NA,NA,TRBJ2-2,TGCGCCAGCAGCCAAGATGGGGGGTTCGGGGAGCTGTTTTTT,CASSQDGGFGELFF
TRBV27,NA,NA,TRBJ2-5,TGTGCCAGTAGAACAGAATGGGGAGAGACCCAGTACTTC,CASRTEWGETQYF
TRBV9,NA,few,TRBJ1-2,TGTGCCAGCAGCGCGCAGGGACTAATTAACTATGGCTACACCTTC,CASSAQGLINYGYTF
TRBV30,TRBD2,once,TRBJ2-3,TGTGCCTGGAGTGTACAAGCGGGACGCACAGATACGCAGTATTTT,CAWSVQAGRTDTQYF
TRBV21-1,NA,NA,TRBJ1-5,TGTGCCAGCAGCAAAGATGGACAGTGCGATCAGCCCCAGCATTTT,CASSKDGQCDQPQHF
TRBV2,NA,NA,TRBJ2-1,TGTGCCAGCAGGAGGGGAGGCAATGAGCAGTTCTTC,CASRRGGNEQFF